The 9 T cell receptor beta chains below all came from one sample that was sequenced in a study of vaccination effects on CD4 cells after COVID-19. The data were produced by immunoSEQ multiplex PCR, yet TCRdb's version contains in-frame clones alone and is incomplete. Altogether approximately 65,000 clones are present, around 69% being singletons, with the ten largest covering roughly 1.4%. Antigen-specific CD4+ T cell clonotypes were called by their expansion after viral peptide-pool culture in ViraFEST. Once cultured for nine to ten days, the cells underwent separation to obtain CD4+ T cells. Participants each got two BNT162b2 or mRNA-1273 vaccine doses. No antigen is known for these receptors. Sequencing used CD4+ T cells from PBMCs cultured with HCoV-229E spike peptides, obtained after COVID-19 vaccination. The origin of the receptors is a human donor who received a COVID-19 vaccine.

Concerning this clone: Additional DNA sequences in this sample encode the identical CDR3. The CDR3 loop reads CASSPGGYEQYV. DNA of the CDR3: TGTGCCAGCTCACCGGGGGGCTACGAGCAGTACGTC. The rearrangement joins TRBV18 to TRBJ2-7, with D possibly matching TRBD2 (6 bases). The germline V and J ends were trimmed by 3 bases and 3 bases, with 6 bases remaining between them. CDR3 length: 12 residues. CDR1 KGHSH and CDR2 LQKENI come from the germline V gene.

The CDR3 region has the DNA TGTGCCAGCAGCTTGGGACTAAGCTCCTACAATGAGCAGTTCTTC. Amino acids: CASSLGLSSYNEQFF. This chain joins TRBV7-7 and TRBJ2-1; 7 bases agree with TRBD2. The CDR3 loop spans 15 amino acids. Germline V gene lookup returns CDR1 SSHAT and CDR2 FNYEAQ (reference sequence). V lost 3 bases and J lost 0; bases outside the gene matches: 2.

The chain has TRBV6-1 and TRBJ2-3, with D perhaps matching TRBD1 (6 bases). CDR1 is MNHNS and CDR2 is SASEGT in the germline V gene. The CDR3 totals 18 residues. Trimming cost V 0 bases and J 0 bases, with 16 bases left between them. In DNA, the CDR3 is TGTGCCAGCAGTGAAGCGCTTCTGGGACACGGAAGCACAGATACGCAGTATTTT. The encoded protein is CASSEALLGHGSTDTQYF.

V usage is TRBV3-1 (or the pseudogene TRBV3-2) and J usage is TRBJ1-3, with 7 bases that match TRBD1. The junction had 8 bases not matched to a gene; V was cut back by 5 bases and J by 4 bases. There are 15 residues in the CDR3. Germline values: CDR1 LGHDT, CDR2 YNNKEL (reference sequence). The CDR3 reads CASSFFGTVGNTIYF. The CDR3 region has the DNA TGTGCCAGCAGCTTCTTTGGGACAGTAGGAAACACCATATATTTT.

This chain joins TRBV9 and TRBJ2-3; D unresolved. The CDR3 consists of 15 residues. Germline V CDR1 and CDR2: SGDLS, YYNGEE. The V end was cut by 4 bases, the J end by 3 bases, with 15 bases between. CDR3 loop: CASSSTLTGTDTQYF. CDR3 sequence (DNA): TGTGCCAGCAGCTCAACCCTAACTGGGACAGATACGCAGTATTTT.

The rearrangement joins TRBV30 to TRBJ1-4; D unresolved. Trimming removed 3 bases from V and 4 bases from J, with 12 bases in between. This CDR3 is built from 14 residues. Germline CDR1 GTSNPN, CDR2 SVGIG (reference sequence). The CDR3 spells CAWSPGTRNEKLFF. In nucleotides, the CDR3 is TGTGCCTGGAGCCCGGGAACCCGTAATGAAAAACTGTTTTTT. Variable domain in full (rest from reference TRBV30 and TRBJ1-4): SQTIHQWPATLVQPVGSPLSLECTVEGTSNPNLYWYRQAAGRGLQLLFYSVGIGQISSEVPQNLSASRPQDRQFILSSKKLLLSDSGFYLCAWSPGTRNEKLFFGSGTQLSVL.

This clone was detected a few times. The chain is built from TRBV2 and TRBJ2-7; 7 positions agree with TRBD1. CDR1 is SNHLY and CDR2 is FYNNEI in the germline V gene. V lost 5 bases to trimming and J lost 3 bases; unmatched junction nucleotides: 1. There are 12 residues in the CDR3. Here the CDR3 reads CASSWDSYEQYV. DNA for the CDR3: TGTGCCAGCAGTTGGGACAGCTACGAGCAGTACGTC.

This chain connects TRBV10-3 to TRBJ2-5, with 9 bases matching TRBD2. The CDR3 has 18 residues. The junction had 13 bases not matched to a gene; V was cut back by 3 bases and J by 2 bases. Germline V CDR1 and CDR2: ENHRY, SYGVKD. The CDR3 sequence: CAISDGRTSDGAQETQYF. CDR3 DNA: TGTGCCATCAGTGATGGTCGGACTAGCGACGGAGCTCAAGAGACCCAGTACTTC.

This clone appeared once. This chain joins TRBV6-5 and TRBJ2-2, with D uncertain. The germline V gene has CDR1 MNHEY and CDR2 SVGAGI. The CDR3 is made up of 12 amino acids. V lost 7 bases to trimming and J lost 3 bases, with 6 bases between them. The CDR3 region is CASNGHTGELFF. In DNA, the CDR3 is TGTGCCAGCAACGGACACACCGGGGAGCTGTTTTTT.